Below, one TCR beta chain is given with its context. A J-beta primer mix and a sample-barcoded 5' primer were used in a second PCR of about 7 to 12 cycles. One entry per CDR3 protein, called by TCRdb with MiXCR from the 5' RACE reads. The profile shows some 690,000 distinct CDR3 sequences, roughly 20% of them singletons. CDR1 is SQVTM and CDR2 is ANQGSEA in the germline V gene. CDR3 size: 16 residues. V lost 3 bases and J 7 bases, leaving 24 bases between the germline ends. For every donor, a draw yielded ten milliliters of peripheral blood. The data are from a study of blood T cells in healthy people across ages.

The receptor's source is a man between 65 and 79 years old in good health. This chain links TRBV29-1 with TRBJ2-5; possible D gene TRBD2, 6 bases. Sequenced sample: blood. The DNA for the CDR3 is TGCAGCGTTGACCTAGCGAGCATACTGCCCACACGGACCCAGTACTTC. This translates into CSVDLASILPTRTQYF.